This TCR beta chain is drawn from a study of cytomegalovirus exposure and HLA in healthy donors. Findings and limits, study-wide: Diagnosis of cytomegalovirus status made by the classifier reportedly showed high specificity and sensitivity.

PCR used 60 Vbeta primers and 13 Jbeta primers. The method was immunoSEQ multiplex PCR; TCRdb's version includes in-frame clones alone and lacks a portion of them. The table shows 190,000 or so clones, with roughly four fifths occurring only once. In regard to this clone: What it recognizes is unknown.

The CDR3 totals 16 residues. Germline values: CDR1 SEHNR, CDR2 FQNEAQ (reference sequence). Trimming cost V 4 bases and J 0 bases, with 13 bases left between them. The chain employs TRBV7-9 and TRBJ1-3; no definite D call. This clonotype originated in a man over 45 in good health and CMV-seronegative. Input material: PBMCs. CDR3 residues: CASSSRTTSSGNTIYF. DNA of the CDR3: TGTGCCAGCAGCTCCCGGACTACTTCCTCTGGAAACACCATATATTTT.